Listed below are T cell receptor beta chains from one sample, sequenced in a study of cytomegalovirus exposure and HLA in healthy donors. The method was immunoSEQ multiplex PCR; TCRdb's version includes in-frame clones alone and lacks a portion of them. The repertoire holds about 330,000 clones, with 87% as singletons. Sequenced: PBMCs. These receptors were taken from a woman between 25 and 40 years old in good health and CMV-seropositive. Both conserved end residues are part of each CDR3. A D gene is named only where the DNA matches it firmly. Size is stated for part of the rows, as once, few or many counts, or as a class when the clone is expanded.

clone_size: NA
d_call: TRBD2
v_call: TRBV30
j_call: TRBJ2-3
cdr3_aa: CAWSTMGRGGTDTQYF
cdr3_nt: TGTGCCTGGAGTACCATGGGGCGGGGGGGCACAGATACGCAGTATTTT

clone_size: NA
d_call: NA
v_call: TRBV6-6
j_call: TRBJ1-2
cdr3_aa: CASSYREGGSYTF
cdr3_nt: TGTGCCAGCAGTTACCGGGAGGGTGGTAGCTACACCTTC

clone_size: NA
d_call: TRBD2
v_call: TRBV15
j_call: TRBJ2-1
cdr3_aa: CATSRGTSGSGSEQFF
cdr3_nt: TGTGCCACCAGCAGAGGAACTAGCGGGTCCGGCAGTGAGCAGTTCTTC

clone_size: NA
d_call: TRBD2
v_call: TRBV6-1
j_call: TRBJ2-3
cdr3_aa: CASSVTSGGAADTQYF
cdr3_nt: TGTGCCAGCAGTGTGACTAGCGGGGGGGCCGCAGATACGCAGTATTTT

clone_size: few
d_call: TRBD1
v_call: TRBV4-1
j_call: TRBJ1-5
cdr3_aa: CASSQGGQGNQPQHF
cdr3_nt: TGCGCCAGCAGCCAAGGGGGACAGGGCAATCAGCCCCAGCATTTT

clone_size: NA
d_call: NA
v_call: TRBV29-1
j_call: TRBJ2-1
cdr3_aa: CSAEGSAESSYNEQFF
cdr3_nt: TGCAGCGCTGAAGGGTCGGCGGAGAGCTCCTACAATGAGCAGTTCTTC

clone_size: NA
d_call: NA
v_call: TRBV14
j_call: TRBJ1-1
cdr3_aa: CASRNGLNTEAFF
cdr3_nt: TGTGCCAGCAGGAACGGGTTGAACACTGAAGCTTTCTTT

clone_size: NA
d_call: NA
v_call: TRBV9
j_call: TRBJ1-2
cdr3_aa: CATTGRNGYTF
cdr3_nt: TGTGCCACAACTGGGAGGAATGGCTACACCTTC

clone_size: NA
d_call: TRBD1
v_call: TRBV7-6
j_call: TRBJ2-7
cdr3_aa: CASSEGTGGEQYF
cdr3_nt: TGTGCCAGCAGCGAAGGGACAGGGGGCGAGCAGTACTTC

clone_size: NA
d_call: TRBD1
v_call: TRBV5-6
j_call: TRBJ2-7
cdr3_aa: CASSLGTGAYEQYF
cdr3_nt: TGTGCCAGCAGCTTGGGGACAGGCGCCTACGAGCAGTACTTC

clone_size: NA
d_call: TRBD1
v_call: TRBV5-4
j_call: TRBJ2-7
cdr3_aa: CASSQGARSYEQYF
cdr3_nt: TGTGCCAGCAGCCAGGGGGCCCGCTCCTACGAGCAGTACTTC

clone_size: once
d_call: TRBD2
v_call: TRBV5-4
j_call: TRBJ2-3
cdr3_aa: CASAASGSPDTQYF
cdr3_nt: TGTGCCAGCGCGGCTAGCGGGAGCCCAGATACGCAGTATTTT

clone_size: NA
d_call: NA
v_call: TRBV29-1
j_call: TRBJ2-1
cdr3_aa: CSVAGTSSEQFF
cdr3_nt: TGCAGCGTCGCCGGGACTTCCTCTGAGCAGTTCTTC

clone_size: NA
d_call: NA
v_call: TRBV15
j_call: TRBJ1-1
cdr3_aa: CATSRDLAEAFF
cdr3_nt: TGTGCCACCAGCAGAGATTTAGCTGAAGCTTTCTTT

clone_size: NA
d_call: TRBD1
v_call: TRBV6-1
j_call: TRBJ1-5
cdr3_aa: CASRGTGSNQPQHF
cdr3_nt: TGTGCCAGCAGGGGGACAGGTAGCAATCAGCCCCAGCATTTT

clone_size: few
d_call: NA
v_call: TRBV5-1
j_call: TRBJ1-1
cdr3_aa: CASSLKGGTEAFF
cdr3_nt: TGCGCCAGCAGCTTAAAGGGGGGCACTGAAGCTTTCTTT

clone_size: NA
d_call: NA
v_call: TRBV13
j_call: TRBJ2-6
cdr3_aa: CASSLGQKLSGANVLTF
cdr3_nt: TGTGCCAGCAGCCTCGGACAGAAACTCTCTGGGGCCAACGTCCTGACTTTC

clone_size: NA
d_call: NA
v_call: TRBV2
j_call: TRBJ1-1
cdr3_aa: CASSEGGEVTEAFF
cdr3_nt: TGTGCCAGCAGTGAGGGGGGAGAAGTAACTGAAGCTTTCTTT

clone_size: NA
d_call: TRBD2
v_call: TRBV10-3
j_call: TRBJ2-3
cdr3_aa: CATRTSTSTDTQYF
cdr3_nt: TGTGCCACCCGGACTAGCACCAGCACAGATACGCAGTATTTT

clone_size: once
d_call: NA
v_call: TRBV29-1
j_call: TRBJ2-7
cdr3_aa: CSVRPGTRSYEQYF
cdr3_nt: TGCAGCGTTCGTCCCGGGACCCGCTCCTACGAGCAGTACTTC

clone_size: NA
d_call: NA
v_call: TRBV2
j_call: TRBJ2-7
cdr3_aa: CASSSDGYEQYF
cdr3_nt: TGTGCCAGCAGTAGCGACGGTTACGAGCAGTACTTC

clone_size: NA
d_call: NA
v_call: TRBV25-1
j_call: TRBJ2-3
cdr3_aa: CASSDPATATQYF
cdr3_nt: TGTGCCAGCAGTGACCCGGCCACGGCCACGCAGTATTTT

clone_size: NA
d_call: TRBD2
v_call: TRBV6-1
j_call: TRBJ2-1
cdr3_aa: CASSEPLAGVEVQFF
cdr3_nt: TGTGCCAGCAGTGAACCCCTAGCGGGAGTGGAGGTGCAGTTCTTC

clone_size: NA
d_call: NA
v_call: TRBV19
j_call: TRBJ1-2
cdr3_aa: CASMVGPRGGYTF
cdr3_nt: TGTGCCAGTATGGTGGGGCCAAGAGGTGGCTACACCTTC

clone_size: once
d_call: TRBD1
v_call: TRBV18
j_call: TRBJ1-4
cdr3_aa: CASSPADRKGEKLFF
cdr3_nt: TGTGCCAGCTCACCTGCGGACAGGAAGGGGGAAAAACTGTTTTTT

clone_size: NA
d_call: NA
v_call: TRBV13
j_call: TRBJ1-2
cdr3_aa: CASSPLGGYGYTF
cdr3_nt: TGTGCCAGCAGCCCTCTCGGAGGCTATGGCTACACCTTC

clone_size: NA
d_call: NA
v_call: TRBV5-1
j_call: TRBJ2-7
cdr3_aa: CASSYSGSSYEQYF
cdr3_nt: TGCGCCAGCAGTTATAGCGGATCCTCCTACGAGCAGTACTTC

clone_size: NA
d_call: NA
v_call: TRBV27
j_call: TRBJ1-3
cdr3_aa: CASSKNSGNTIYF
cdr3_nt: TGTGCCAGCAGTAAGAACTCTGGAAACACCATATATTTT

clone_size: NA
d_call: TRBD1
v_call: TRBV4-1
j_call: TRBJ2-3
cdr3_aa: CASSQERQGGTDTQYF
cdr3_nt: TGCGCCAGCAGCCAAGAACGGCAGGGGGGCACAGATACGCAGTATTTT

clone_size: NA
d_call: NA
v_call: TRBV29-1
j_call: TRBJ2-1
cdr3_aa: CSVEVGLARGEQFF
cdr3_nt: TGCAGCGTTGAAGTCGGTCTAGCGAGAGGTGAGCAGTTCTTC

clone_size: NA
d_call: NA
v_call: TRBV5-1
j_call: TRBJ1-4
cdr3_aa: CASSVGGGSEKLFF
cdr3_nt: TGCGCCAGCAGCGTTGGGGGTGGGAGTGAAAAACTGTTTTTT

clone_size: NA
d_call: NA
v_call: TRBV15
j_call: TRBJ1-2
cdr3_aa: CATSREVQVQLYGYTF
cdr3_nt: TGTGCCACCAGCAGAGAAGTGCAGGTTCAGCTCTATGGCTACACCTTC

clone_size: NA
d_call: NA
v_call: TRBV7-2
j_call: TRBJ1-5
cdr3_aa: CASSFEGQYSNQPQHF
cdr3_nt: TGTGCCAGCAGCTTCGAAGGACAGTATAGCAATCAGCCCCAGCATTTT

clone_size: NA
d_call: NA
v_call: TRBV6-6
j_call: TRBJ2-5
cdr3_aa: CASSQSETQYF
cdr3_nt: TGTGCCAGCAGTCAATCAGAGACCCAGTACTTC

clone_size: NA
d_call: NA
v_call: TRBV5-6
j_call: TRBJ1-2
cdr3_aa: CASSLGENYGYTF
cdr3_nt: TGTGCCAGCAGCTTGGGAGAGAACTATGGCTACACCTTC

clone_size: few
d_call: NA
v_call: TRBV4-3
j_call: TRBJ1-2
cdr3_aa: CASSLEAGPYGYTF
cdr3_nt: TGCGCCAGCAGTCTTGAGGCGGGGCCCTATGGCTACACCTTC

clone_size: NA
d_call: NA
v_call: TRBV27
j_call: TRBJ2-5
cdr3_aa: CASSSFSGRGTQETQYF
cdr3_nt: TGTGCCAGCAGTTCTTTTTCGGGGAGGGGGACCCAAGAGACCCAGTACTTC

clone_size: NA
d_call: TRBD2
v_call: TRBV7-6
j_call: TRBJ2-7
cdr3_aa: CASSNPWRRGGYEQYF
cdr3_nt: TGTGCCAGCAGCAATCCCTGGCGGCGGGGGGGATACGAGCAGTACTTC

clone_size: NA
d_call: NA
v_call: TRBV12-5
j_call: TRBJ2-7
cdr3_aa: CASGSAELPGYF
cdr3_nt: TGTGCTAGTGGTTCCGCCGAGCTACCAGGGTACTTC

clone_size: NA
d_call: NA
v_call: TRBV21-1
j_call: TRBJ2-7
cdr3_aa: CASSKRLAGIPYEQYF
cdr3_nt: TGTGCCAGCAGCAAAAGACTAGCGGGGATACCCTACGAGCAGTACTTC

clone_size: NA
d_call: NA
v_call: TRBV29-1
j_call: TRBJ2-7
cdr3_aa: CSVEDRRYTREQYF
cdr3_nt: TGCAGCGTTGAAGATAGGCGATACACTAGGGAGCAGTACTTC

clone_size: NA
d_call: TRBD2
v_call: TRBV29-1
j_call: TRBJ2-5
cdr3_aa: CSVVQAGGGETQYF
cdr3_nt: TGCAGCGTTGTTCAAGCGGGAGGGGGAGAGACCCAGTACTTC

clone_size: once
d_call: NA
v_call: TRBV5-4
j_call: TRBJ2-1
cdr3_aa: CASRLMAYNEQFF
cdr3_nt: TGTGCCAGTCGCCTAATGGCCTACAATGAGCAGTTCTTC

clone_size: NA
d_call: NA
v_call: TRBV6-5
j_call: TRBJ2-3
cdr3_aa: CASGLRGVYF
cdr3_nt: TGTGCCAGCGGCCTTAGGGGTGTTTATTTT